The source of this TCR beta chain is a study of patients and donors after allogeneic stem cell transplantation. MiXCR, applied by TCRdb to the RT-PCR reads, yields one record per CDR3 protein. The repertoire holds fewer than 75,000 distinct CDR3 sequences, approximately 12% seen once, with about a third in the top ten. Trimming removed 0 bases at V and 5 bases at J, with 20 bases between. This CDR3 spans 17 amino acids. CDR1 is SGHDT, CDR2 YYEEEE, per germline. This clonotype was seen many times. V is TRBV5-6 and J is TRBJ2-5; a weak D match, TRBD1 (6 bases). This receptor was obtained from a human donor who was either an allogeneic HSCT recipient or a stem cell or donor lymphocyte infusion donor (not recorded which). It is not recorded whose cells these are; they may come from a transplant donor. Sequencing was carried out using blood, either unsorted or a sorted T cell fraction (not recorded which). The CDR3 DNA is TGTGCCAGCAGCTTGGACAGGGACACCTGGTTAGCGGAGACCCAGTACTTC. Amino acids: CASSLDRDTWLAETQYF.